This TCR beta chain was captured by sequencing in a study of Graves' ophthalmopathy and Graves' hyperthyroidism. Amplification of the TCR beta CDR3 regions used RNA transcripts (as template). HTBI-primed first-round RT-PCR preceded second-round multiplex PCR. Each CDR3 protein gets one entry after TCRdb re-called the multiplex PCR reads with MiXCR. The sample includes about 620,000 distinct CDR3 sequences, about 20% seen only once; the top ten take approximately 7%. This clonotype was seen many times. Its antigen is unknown. Aged 18 to 65, hyperthyroidism patients had been newly diagnosed, with under 2 months' duration. Enrollment excluded any patients with other autoimmune diseases, uncontrolled infections, pregnancy or lactation. Study results and caveats: A majority of expanded thyroid clonotypes exceeding 0.001 frequency were likewise present in blood. The model's prediction of ophthalmopathy progression had 65% to 71% sensitivity and approximately 76% specificity.

The V end was cut by 4 bases, the J end by 3 bases, with 10 bases between. This CDR3 has 13 amino acids. The sequencing sample was made of peripheral blood. The J gene is TRBJ2-7, the V gene TRBV12-3 or TRBV12-4, with D possibly being TRBD2 (5 bases). This sequence originates from a woman aged 18-29 years with stable Graves' hyperthyroidism. Some clones in this sample may be carry-over from other donors' samples. The CDR3 bases are TGTGCCAGCAGTTCAGACTATTTCTACGAGCAGTACTTC. Its translation: CASSSDYFYEQYF.